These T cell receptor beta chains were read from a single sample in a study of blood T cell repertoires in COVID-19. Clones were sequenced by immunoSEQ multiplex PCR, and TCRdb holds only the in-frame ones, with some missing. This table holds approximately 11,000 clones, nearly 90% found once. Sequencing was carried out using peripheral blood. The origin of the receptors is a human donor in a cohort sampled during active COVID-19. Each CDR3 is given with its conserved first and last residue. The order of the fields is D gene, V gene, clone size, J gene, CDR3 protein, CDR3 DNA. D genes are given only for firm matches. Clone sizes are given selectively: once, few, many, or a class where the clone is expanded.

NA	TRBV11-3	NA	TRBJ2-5	CASSQPAGLGKGDQYF	TGTGCCAGCAGCCAGCCGGCAGGGTTGGGGAAAGGGGACCAGTACTTC
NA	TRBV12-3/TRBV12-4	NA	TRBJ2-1	CASSYQQGEQFF	TGTGCCAGCAGTTACCAGCAGGGTGAGCAGTTCTTC
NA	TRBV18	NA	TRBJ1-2	CASSPPAGPDYGYTF	TGTGCCAGCTCACCCCCCGCAGGGCCAGACTATGGCTACACCTTC
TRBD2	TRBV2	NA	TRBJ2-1	CASSGTSGIQFF	TGTGCCAGCAGTGGCACTAGCGGAATCCAGTTCTTC
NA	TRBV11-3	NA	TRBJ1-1	CASSFLAVGLNTEAFF	TGTGCCAGCAGCTTTTTGGCAGTTGGCCTGAACACTGAAGCTTTCTTT
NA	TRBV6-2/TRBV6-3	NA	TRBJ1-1	CASSYPQQDEAFF	TGTGCCAGCAGTTACCCCCAACAGGATGAAGCTTTCTTT
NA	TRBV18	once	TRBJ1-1	CASSPIDGVNTEAFF	TGTGCCAGCTCACCGATCGACGGGGTGAACACTGAAGCTTTCTTT
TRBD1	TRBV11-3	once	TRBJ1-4	CASSLRPRTGNEKLFF	TGTGCCAGCAGCTTACGGCCCCGGACAGGGAACGAAAAACTGTTTTTT
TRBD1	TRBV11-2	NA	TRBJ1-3	CASSRLQGASGNTIYF	TGTGCCAGCAGCCGCCTACAGGGGGCTTCTGGAAACACCATATATTTT
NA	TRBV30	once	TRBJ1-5	CAFARGGGNQPQHF	TGTGCCTTCGCACGGGGTGGTGGGAATCAGCCCCAGCATTTT
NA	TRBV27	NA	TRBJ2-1	CASSLSRGYNEQFF	TGTGCCAGCAGTTTGAGCAGGGGCTACAATGAGCAGTTCTTC
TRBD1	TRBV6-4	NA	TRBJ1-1	CASRPTGGPNTEAFF	TGTGCCAGCAGACCGACAGGGGGGCCGAACACTGAAGCTTTCTTT
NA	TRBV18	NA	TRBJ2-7	CASSPAEGTWEQYF	TGTGCCAGCTCACCGGCCGAGGGGACTTGGGAGCAGTACTTC
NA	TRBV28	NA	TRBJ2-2	CASYVPNTGELFF	TGTGCCAGCTATGTCCCGAACACCGGGGAGCTGTTTTTT
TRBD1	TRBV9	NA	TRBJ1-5	CASSPTGQVNQPQHF	TGTGCCAGCAGCCCCACGGGACAGGTCAATCAGCCCCAGCATTTT
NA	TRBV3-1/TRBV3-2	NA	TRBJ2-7	CASSQYPYEQYF	TGTGCCAGCAGCCAATATCCCTACGAGCAGTACTTC
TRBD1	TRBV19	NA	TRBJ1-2	CASSSGQLRLSYGYTF	TGTGCCAGTAGTTCGGGACAGTTAAGGCTCAGCTATGGCTACACCTTC
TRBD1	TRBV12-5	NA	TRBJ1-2	CASGHDDRGPGYTF	TGTGCTAGTGGTCACGATGACAGGGGGCCAGGCTACACCTTC
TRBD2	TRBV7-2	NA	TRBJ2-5	CASSLGTSGYQETQYF	TGTGCCAGCAGCTTGGGGACTAGCGGGTATCAAGAGACCCAGTACTTC
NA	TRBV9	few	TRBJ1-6	CASSVDGSKPLHF	TGTGCCAGCAGCGTAGACGGGAGCAAGCCCCTCCACTTT
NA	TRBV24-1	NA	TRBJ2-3	CATSDPLRGSDTQYF	TGTGCCACCAGTGACCCTCTTAGAGGGTCGGATACGCAGTATTTT
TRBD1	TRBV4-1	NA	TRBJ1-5	CASSQPGQRGGNQPQHF	TGCGCCAGCAGCCAGCCGGGACAGAGGGGGGGCAATCAGCCCCAGCATTTT
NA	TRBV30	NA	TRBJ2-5	CAWSGSEEILETQYF	TGTGCCTGGAGTGGCAGCGAAGAGATCTTAGAGACCCAGTACTTC
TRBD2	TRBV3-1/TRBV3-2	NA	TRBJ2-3	CASSRGGGRLVDTQYF	TGTGCCAGCAGCCGCGGCGGGGGGAGGCTCGTAGATACGCAGTATTTT
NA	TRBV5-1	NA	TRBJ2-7	CASSFGALTYEQYF	TGCGCCAGCAGCTTTGGGGCCCTTACCTACGAGCAGTACTTC
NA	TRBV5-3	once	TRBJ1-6	CARSLTRTVDNSPLHF	TGTGCCAGAAGCCTCACCCGGACAGTAGATAATTCACCCCTCCACTTT
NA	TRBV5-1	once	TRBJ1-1	CASSLDGWTEAFF	TGCGCCAGCAGCTTGGACGGGTGGACTGAAGCTTTCTTT
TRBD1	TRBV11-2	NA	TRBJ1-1	CASSSGGWGDTEAFF	TGTGCCAGCAGCTCAGGGGGTTGGGGGGACACTGAAGCTTTCTTT
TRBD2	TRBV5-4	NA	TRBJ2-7	CASSDPGLAGVPSYF	TGTGCCAGCAGCGATCCGGGACTAGCGGGGGTTCCCTCGTACTTC
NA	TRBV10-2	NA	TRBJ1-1	CASSEGGSTFTEAFF	TGCGCCAGCAGTGAGGGGGGCAGCACCTTCACTGAAGCTTTCTTT
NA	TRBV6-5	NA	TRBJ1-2	CASRQTERNYGYTF	TGTGCCAGCAGACAGACAGAGAGGAACTATGGCTACACCTTC